This T cell receptor (beta chain) is from a study of human T cells and chemical hapten exposure. MiXCR, run by TCRdb on the RACE reads, gives a single entry per CDR3 protein. The sample lists some 150,000 distinct CDR3 sequences, around 11% occurring once. The V gene's germline CDR1 is DFQATT and CDR2 SNEGSKA (reference sequence). This CDR3 has 14 residues. V was shortened by 6 bases and J by 2 bases, with 17 bases between the two germline ends. Time point noted: patch test 2, 6 weeks after DPC sensitization. The treatment: therapeutic diphenylcyclopropenone sensitization with weekly scalp DPC. The source was whole blood, collected in connection with sensitization to the hapten diphenylcyclopropenone (DPC). The receptor was isolated from a woman in her forties or fifties with alopecia areata. Some clones in this sample may be carry-over from other donors' samples. The rearrangement joins TRBV20-1 to TRBJ2-7, with D perhaps being TRBD1 or TRBD2 (5 bases each). The CDR3 bases are TGCAGTGCAGATGCCGGGACGGTGGCCTACGAGCAGTACTTC. Encoded protein: CSADAGTVAYEQYF.